These 28 T cell receptor beta chains were sequenced from one sample in a study of blood T cells in healthy people across ages. Using a J-beta primer mix together with a sample-barcoded 5' primer, a second PCR was run for roughly 7 to 12 cycles. TCRdb reprocessed the 5' RACE reads with MiXCR, giving one entry per CDR3 protein. The sample lists 1.5 million to 2 million distinct CDR3 sequences; 25% to 30% were seen once. The sequencing input was blood. The receptors stem from a woman under 40 in good health.

Only one count was recorded for this clonotype. The junction and the germline gene differ at one end; a read error may be behind it. V usage is TRBV5-1 and J usage is TRBJ2-5; D might be TRBD1 (7 bases). Germline V gene lookup returns CDR1 SGHRS and CDR2 YFSETQ. The CDR3 has 15 residues. The CDR3 protein is CTSSLERAGGETQYF. The CDR3 nucleotides are TGCACCAGCAGCTTGGAACGGGCAGGGGGGGAGACCCAGTACTTC.

This clonotype appeared many times. The rearrangement joins TRBV6-1 to TRBJ2-7; D remains unclear. Between the trimmed V and J ends, which lost 2 bases and 1 base, there was a span of 3 bases. The CDR3 contains 12 residues. The germline CDR1 and CDR2 sequences are MNHNS and SASEGT. The CDR3 spells CASSEWSYEQYF. CDR3 nucleotide sequence: TGTGCCAGCAGTGAATGGTCCTACGAGCAGTACTTC.

This clonotype was counted a few times. This sequence joins TRBV7-2 and TRBJ1-2; no clear D gene. CDR1 is SGHTA, CDR2 FQGNSA, per germline. The germline V and J ends were trimmed by 5 bases and 0 bases, with 10 bases remaining between them. This CDR3 contains 14 residues. CDR3 protein: CASSRTPTNYGYTF. CDR3 in DNA: TGTGCCAGCAGCCGCACACCGACTAACTATGGCTACACCTTC.

The J gene is TRBJ1-5, the V gene TRBV12-3 or TRBV12-4; a weak D match, TRBD1 (5 bases). With 5 bases removed from V and 4 bases from J, the gap between germline ends came to 18 bases. The CDR3 spans 16 residues. The CDR3: CASSGGGVSGNQPQHF. CDR3 nucleotide sequence: TGTGCCAGCAGTGGGGGGGGGGTTTCAGGTAATCAGCCCCAGCATTTT.

The chain recombines TRBV19 with TRBJ1-5, with D possibly being TRBD1 (5 bases). There are 13 residues in the CDR3. CDR1 is LNHDA, CDR2 SQIVND, per germline (reference sequence). Trimming removed 7 bases at V and 4 bases at J, with 11 bases between. CDR3 DNA sequence: TGTGCCAGTACAGGGCAGCATAATCAGCCCCAGCATTTT. Translated, it gives CASTGQHNQPQHF.

This chain connects TRBV14 to TRBJ2-7; D remains unclear. Germline CDR1 is SGHDN and CDR2 is FVKESK. With 3 bases removed from V and 2 bases from J, the gap between germline ends came to 11 bases. The CDR3 length is 14 residues. The CDR3 loop is CASSHGPPTYEQYF. CDR3 nucleotide sequence: TGTGCCAGCAGCCACGGACCACCTACCTACGAGCAGTACTTC. The whole variable domain, remainder taken from reference TRBV14 and TRBJ2-7, is EAGVTQFPSHSVIEKGQTVTLRCDPISGHDNLYWYRRVMGKEIKFLLHFVKESKQDESGMPNNRFLAERTGGTYSTLKVQPAELEDSGVYFCASSHGPPTYEQYFGPGTRLTVT.

With respect to this clonotype: Possible read error: a much larger clone is one base away. This chain links TRBV20-1 with TRBJ2-7; a weak D match, TRBD2 (5 bases). V lost 0 bases and J lost 5, with 17 bases in between. The CDR3 consists of 15 residues. Germline CDR1 DFQATT, CDR2 SNEGSKA (reference sequence). The CDR3, as DNA: TGCAGTGCTAGAGAACCGGGAACCTTATCGGACGAGCAGTACTTC. Its protein product is CSAREPGTLSDEQYF.

The genes are TRBV12-3 or TRBV12-4 and TRBJ2-3; 9 bases line up with TRBD2. The CDR3 spans 15 residues. With V trimmed by 6 bases and J by 2 bases, 6 bases remained unmatched. As DNA, the CDR3 is TGTGCCAGCAGCGACCTAGCGGGACTCACAGATACGCAGTATTTT. It codes for CASSDLAGLTDTQYF.

This clonotype was counted many times. This sequence joins TRBV5-1 and TRBJ2-5; D unclear. Per the germline V gene, CDR1 is SGHRS and CDR2 is YFSETQ. The ends were cut back, 1 base at V and 2 bases at J, with 9 bases in the middle. The CDR3 length is 14 residues. The CDR3 region is CASSLNDRQETQYF. The DNA for the CDR3 is TGCGCCAGCAGCTTGAATGACCGACAAGAGACCCAGTACTTC.

This clonotype was counted a few times. The chain is built from TRBV9 and TRBJ2-5, with no clear D. CDR1 is SGDLS, CDR2 YYNGEE, per germline. V lost 4 bases and J 5 bases, leaving 12 bases between the germline ends. The CDR3 covers 13 residues. This CDR3 reads CASSTIHGETQYF. The CDR3 region has the DNA TGTGCCAGCAGCACCATTCACGGGGAGACCCAGTACTTC. Based on the CDR3 plus reference TRBV9 and TRBJ2-5, the full variable domain is DSGVTQTPKHLITATGQRVTLRCSPRSGDLSVYWYQQSLDQGLQFLIQYYNGEERAKGNILERFSAQQFPDLHSELNLSSLELGDSALYFCASSTIHGETQYFGPGTRLLVL.

This clonotype has just a few counts. The chain's CDR3 is CASSLGRAPNNEQFF. For the CDR3, the DNA is TGCGCCAGCAGCTTGGGACGGGCCCCCAACAATGAGCAGTTCTTC. The chain combines TRBV5-1 with TRBJ2-1; D uncertain. The CDR3 is made up of 15 amino acids. V shed 0 bases and J shed 5 bases, with 12 bases lying between them. Germline V gene sequence: CDR1 SGHRS, CDR2 YFSETQ.

This chain's CDR3 is CASSPLQTSGSSYEQFF. The CDR3 DNA sequence: TGTGCCAGCAGCCCACTTCAAACTAGCGGGAGTTCGTACGAGCAGTTCTTC. This sequence joins TRBV7-9 and TRBJ2-1; 11 bases agree with TRBD2. With V trimmed by 5 bases and J by 10 bases, 16 bases remained unmatched. The germline CDR1 and CDR2 sequences are SEHNR and FQNEAQ (reference sequence). The CDR3 has 17 residues.

The chain carries TRBV18 and TRBJ2-7, with D possibly matching TRBD2 (6 bases). CDR3 length: 14 amino acids. The germline gives CDR1 KGHSH, CDR2 LQKENI. Trimming pared 6 bases from V and 1 base from J, leaving 13 bases between. The CDR3 nucleotides read TGTGCCAGCTCCCGGGCTAGCGAGTCCTACGAGCAGTACTTC. Residues: CASSRASESYEQYF.

A note on this clonotype: With a much larger clone just one base away, this may be a read error. The chain joins TRBV9 to TRBJ2-1, with TRBD2 identical over 11 bases. Germline V gene lookup returns CDR1 SGDLS and CDR2 YYNGEE. V lost 3 bases and J lost 8; bases outside the gene matches: 10. This CDR3 region has 16 residues. This CDR3 is CASSGGVLAGVDEQFF. CDR3 sequence (DNA): TGTGCCAGCAGCGGAGGGGTACTAGCGGGAGTAGATGAGCAGTTCTTC.

This clonotype was counted a few times. J is TRBJ2-1 and V is TRBV7-8, with D possibly matching TRBD2 (6 bases). The CDR3 totals 15 residues. Germline-derived CDR1 and CDR2 are SGHVS and FQNEAQ. Trimming shortened V by 2 bases and J by 5 bases, and 13 bases separated the two germline ends. Here the CDR3 reads CASSLFVQRDNEQFF. The CDR3 bases are TGTGCCAGCAGCTTATTCGTGCAGCGGGACAATGAGCAGTTCTTC.

This clonotype was observed a handful of times. The chain joins TRBV7-3 to TRBJ2-1; the D call may be TRBD1 or TRBD2 (5 bases each). V was pared by 0 bases and J by 10 bases, with 13 bases between. The CDR3 spans 14 residues. Germline lookup yields CDR1 SGHTA and CDR2 FQGTGA. For the CDR3, the DNA is TGTGCCAGCAGCTTAACGCTCCCGGGACGGGAGCAGTTCTTC. Translation: CASSLTLPGREQFF.

This clonotype was picked up many times. The chain links TRBV12-3 or TRBV12-4 to TRBJ2-7; D may be TRBD1 (6 bases). Trimming left V 5 bases short and J 2 bases short, with 13 bases between. The CDR3 spans 14 residues. The CDR3 sequence: CASSPRQDPYEQYF. CDR3 DNA sequence: TGTGCCAGCAGTCCCCGACAGGATCCCTACGAGCAGTACTTC.

A few counts support this clonotype. The CDR3 sequence: CASARARVQETQYF. CDR3 coding DNA: TGTGCCAGCGCGAGGGCCAGGGTCCAAGAGACCCAGTACTTC. The chain recombines TRBV7-2 with TRBJ2-5; D tentatively fits TRBD1 or TRBD2 (5 bases each). This CDR3 spans 14 amino acids. Germline V gene lookup returns CDR1 SGHTA and CDR2 FQGNSA. The ends were cut back, 8 bases at V and 1 base at J, with 14 bases in the middle.

The chain joins TRBV5-6 to TRBJ1-2; maybe TRBD1 (5 bases). Between the trimmed V and J ends, which lost 1 base and 8 bases, there was a span of 15 bases. The CDR3 consists of 14 residues. Germline CDR1 SGHDT, CDR2 YYEEEE. This chain's CDR3 is CASSLSRGPGGYTF. Written as DNA, the CDR3 is TGTGCCAGCAGCTTGTCTCGGGGACCGGGAGGCTACACCTTC.

This chain uses TRBV10-3 with TRBJ2-3, with 7 nucleotides matching TRBD2. The CDR3 runs 16 residues. Losses at the gene ends were 10 bases for V and 0 bases for J; bases not matched to a gene: 13. Germline V gene sequence: CDR1 ENHRY, CDR2 SYGVKD. The CDR3 bases are TGTGCCACGGCCCTTTTTGGAGCGGGGAGCACAGATACGCAGTATTTT. Its protein is CATALFGAGSTDTQYF.

This clonotype was seen ten or more times. The genes are TRBV4-3 and TRBJ1-2, with 8 bases aligning to TRBD1. The V segment lost 3 bases and the J segment 8 bases; nucleotides outside the gene matches: 8. Germline values: CDR1 LGHNA, CDR2 YSLEER. This CDR3 comprises 14 residues. CDR3 residues: CASSQADRVGGYTF. The CDR3, as DNA: TGCGCCAGCAGCCAGGCGGACAGGGTTGGCGGCTACACCTTC.

A few counts support this clonotype. The genes are TRBV3-1 and TRBJ1-1, with D unclear. Germline-derived CDR1 and CDR2 are LGHDT and YNNKEL (reference sequence). V gave up 6 bases and J gave up 1 base, with 12 bases separating them. The CDR3 is 14 residues long. The CDR3 loop reads CASRHTTTNTEAFF. The CDR3 nucleotides are TGTGCCAGCAGACACACAACTACGAACACTGAAGCTTTCTTT.

Concerning this clonotype itself: A much larger clone is a single base away; this may be a read error. The rearrangement links TRBV10-3 to TRBJ2-1, with D unresolved. The CDR3 has 11 residues. The V gene's germline CDR1 is ENHRY and CDR2 SYGVKD. The CDR3 sequence: CAISELYERFF. In DNA, the CDR3 is TGTGCCATCAGTGAGTTATACGAGCGGTTCTTC.

This sequence joins TRBV12-3 or TRBV12-4 and TRBJ2-1; D gene unclear. The ends were cut back, 8 bases at V and 9 bases at J, with 20 bases in the middle. The CDR3 consists of 14 residues. The CDR3 loop is CASGPRVGPSEQFF. In DNA, the CDR3 is TGTGCCAGCGGGCCCCGGGTAGGCCCCAGTGAGCAGTTCTTC.

This clonotype has just a few counts. The chain uses TRBV20-1 and TRBJ1-5; D is possibly TRBD1 (5 bases). The V and J ends lost 6 bases and 2 bases respectively, with 17 bases between them. The CDR3 is 15 amino acids. Germline CDR1 is DFQATT and CDR2 is SNEGSKA (reference sequence). The CDR3 nucleotides are TGCAGTGCCCTAAAAGGGGCTACTGGCAATCAGCCCCAGCATTTT. The encoded protein is CSALKGATGNQPQHF.

This clonotype was observed a few times. The gene calls are TRBV15 and TRBJ1-1, with D hard to call. There are 15 residues in the CDR3. V was shortened by 1 base and J by 3 bases, with 12 bases between the two germline ends. Germline lookup yields CDR1 LNHNV and CDR2 YYDKDF (reference sequence). CDR3 amino acids: CATSRGGLGDTEAFF. For the CDR3, the DNA is TGTGCCACCAGCAGAGGAGGGCTCGGGGACACTGAAGCTTTCTTT.

The chain uses TRBV7-9 and TRBJ2-7; 9 bases fit TRBD1. Germline values: CDR1 SEHNR, CDR2 FQNEAQ (reference sequence). V shed 6 bases, J shed 6 bases, and the junction held 6 bases outside the gene matches. This CDR3 contains 13 residues. This CDR3 reads CASRAGTGFEQYF. CDR3 DNA: TGTGCCAGCAGGGCCGGGACAGGGTTCGAGCAGTACTTC.

The chain has TRBV5-1 and TRBJ2-7, with D uncertain. The V end was cut by 3 bases, the J end by 0 bases, with 7 bases between. CDR3 size: 13 residues. Per germline, CDR1 SGHRS and CDR2 YFSETQ. The DNA of the CDR3 is TGCGCCAGCAGCTCCAGAAACTCCTACGAGCAGTACTTC. Translating gives CASSSRNSYEQYF. Full variable domain (remainder filled in from reference TRBV5-1 and TRBJ2-7): KAGVTQTPRYLIKTRGQQVTLSCSPISGHRSVSWYQQTPGQGLQFLFEYFSETQRNKGNFPGRFSGRQFSNSRSEMNVSTLELGDSALYLCASSSRNSYEQYFGPGTRLTVT.